The 13 T cell receptor beta chains given below trace back to one sample, sequenced in a study of T cell responses to AZD1222 COVID-19 vaccine. The protocol was immunoSEQ multiplex PCR, while the TCRdb copy is restricted to in-frame clones and leaves out a portion. The sample contains about 120,000 clones, about 95% of which appear only once. The specimen comprised peripheral blood, sampled 28 days after the second AZD1222 dose. Receptors were obtained from an adult who received the AZD1222 COVID-19 vaccine.

The genes are TRBV7-8 and TRBJ1-6; D gene unclear. The germline V gene has CDR1 SGHVS and CDR2 FQNEAQ. The V end lost 2 bases, the J end lost 9 bases, and 8 bases lay between the germline ends. This CDR3 contains 13 residues. The CDR3 DNA reads as TGTGCCAGCAGCTTACAGAATTCTTCACCCCTCCACTTT. Translation: CASSLQNSSPLHF. Filled out from reference TRBV7-8 and TRBJ1-6, the complete variable domain reads GAGVSQSPRYKVAKRGQDVALRCDPISGHVSLFWYQQALGQGPEFLTYFQNEAQLDKSGLPSDRFFAERPEGSVSTLKIQRTQQEDSAVYLCASSLQNSSPLHFGNGTRLTVT.

J is TRBJ1-2 and V is TRBV18; perhaps TRBD1 as D (5 bases). This CDR3 region has 16 residues. Germline CDR1 and CDR2: KGHSH and LQKENI. V was cut by 0 bases and J by 3 bases, with 14 bases left in between. In DNA, the CDR3 is TGTGCCAGCTCACCACCGGTTGTGGGGCTGGACTATGGCTACACCTTC. Protein product: CASSPPVVGLDYGYTF.

This clone was detected only once. The chain is built from TRBV6-1 and TRBJ2-1; 11 nucleotides agree with TRBD2. CDR1 is MNHNS, CDR2 SASEGT, per germline. This CDR3 contains 16 residues. The trim removed 1 base at V and 12 bases at J, leaving 11 bases unmatched. Written as DNA, the CDR3 is TGTGCCAGCAGTGAAGGAGCACTAGCGGGAGTGGTCGGGCAGTTCTTC. It translates to CASSEGALAGVVGQFF.

This chain links TRBV29-1 with TRBJ2-2, with 8 nucleotides matching TRBD1. The CDR3 consists of 12 residues. V shed 7 bases and J 8 bases; nucleotides not matched to a gene: 6. Germline CDR1 SQVTM, CDR2 ANQGSEA. CDR3 nucleotides: TGCAGCGCCGTCAGGGGGCGTGGGGAGCTGTTTTTT. Translation gives CSAVRGRGELFF.

This clone occurred once. This rearrangement joins TRBV27 to TRBJ1-6; TRBD1 aligns across 8 bases. V dropped 2 bases and J dropped 8; count of bases not matched to a gene: 2. CDR3 size: 14 residues. From germline, CDR1 is MNHEY and CDR2 SMNVEV (reference sequence). The CDR3 DNA is TGTGCCAGCAGTTTACAGGGGGCTGATTCACCCCTCCACTTT. Translation: CASSLQGADSPLHF.

In its sample, this clone was seen a few times. This sequence joins TRBV7-9 and TRBJ1-5; 7 nucleotides match TRBD1. CDR1 is SEHNR and CDR2 is FQNEAQ in the germline V gene (reference sequence). This CDR3 has 17 residues. Germline trimming cut 1 base from V and 4 bases from J; bases unmatched to any gene: 10. CDR3 DNA: TGTGCCAGCAGCTTAGGGGACAGTCGAGGTTGGAATCAGCCCCAGCATTTT. Protein: CASSLGDSRGWNQPQHF.

V usage is TRBV15 and J usage is TRBJ2-2; 9 positions agree with TRBD2. The J segment lost 7 bases and the V segment lost 1 base, leaving 10 bases of the junction unmatched. CDR1 LNHNV and CDR2 YYDKDF come from the germline V gene (reference sequence). The CDR3 covers 17 residues. The CDR3 DNA sequence: TGTGCCACCAGCAGAGCGGCGGGAGGGCCTAGTGACGGGGAGCTGTTTTTT. This sequence encodes CATSRAAGGPSDGELFF.

This clone was picked up one time. The chain combines TRBV6-9 with TRBJ1-5; no definite D call. This CDR3 has 15 amino acids. In germline, CDR1 is MNHGY, CDR2 SVAAGI. Trimming took 3 bases from V and 1 from J, leaving 10 bases between them. As DNA, the CDR3 is TGTGCCAGCAGTTACCAGGTTCAGAGCAATCAGCCCCAGCATTTT. This codes for CASSYQVQSNQPQHF.

The rearrangement links TRBV28 to TRBJ1-2; no firm D call. V gave up 10 bases and J gave up 5 bases, with 14 bases separating them. The germline gives CDR1 MDHEN, CDR2 SYDVKM. This CDR3 comprises 12 residues. CDR3 loop: CAISGQLYGYTF. DNA of the CDR3: TGTGCCATCTCGGGCCAACTGTATGGCTACACCTTC.

This chain joins TRBV5-8 and TRBJ2-3; the D is unclear. Germline V CDR1 and CDR2: SGHTS, YDEGEE. With 4 bases removed from V and 8 bases from J, the gap between germline ends came to 14 bases. This CDR3 is 13 amino acids long. For the CDR3, the DNA is TGTGCCAGCAGCCAAACGAAAGCTGGTACGCAGTATTTT. Translation gives CASSQTKAGTQYF.

This rearrangement joins TRBV14 to TRBJ2-7; the match to TRBD1 covers 7 bases. The CDR3 length is 17 residues. With V trimmed by 4 bases and J by 0 bases, 12 bases remained unmatched. The V gene's germline CDR1 is SGHDN and CDR2 FVKESK. This chain's CDR3 is CASSPGSGTVSSYEQYF. CDR3 DNA sequence: TGTGCCAGCAGCCCGGGGTCCGGGACAGTGAGCTCCTACGAGCAGTACTTC. The whole variable domain, remainder taken from reference TRBV14 and TRBJ2-7, is EAGVTQFPSHSVIEKGQTVTLRCDPISGHDNLYWYRRVMGKEIKFLLHFVKESKQDESGMPNNRFLAERTGGTYSTLKVQPAELEDSGVYFCASSPGSGTVSSYEQYFGPGTRLTVT.

This rearrangement joins TRBV4-1 to TRBJ1-5; tentatively, D is TRBD1 (5 bases). This CDR3 has 15 amino acids. The germline gives CDR1 MGHRA, CDR2 YSYEKL. V lost 3 bases to trimming and J lost 0 bases, with 9 bases between them. The DNA of the CDR3 is TGCGCCAGCAGCCAGGGGACGGTTAGCAATCAGCCCCAGCATTTT. As protein: CASSQGTVSNQPQHF.

The rearrangement uses TRBV5-1 and TRBJ1-1; no clear D gene. This CDR3 region has 17 residues. Trimming pared 1 base from V and 0 bases from J, leaving 16 bases between. Germline assignment: CDR1 SGHRS and CDR2 YFSETQ. The CDR3, as DNA: TGCGCCAGCAGCTTGACCGTAATCAGACACATGAACACTGAAGCTTTCTTT. This codes for CASSLTVIRHMNTEAFF.